Below are 25 T cell receptor beta chains sequenced from a single sample in a study of blood T cell repertoires in COVID-19. The method was immunoSEQ multiplex PCR; TCRdb's version includes in-frame clones alone and lacks a portion of them. The data show about 280,000 clones, around 91% seen once. What was sequenced was PBMCs or T cells enriched from blood (not recorded which). The receptors were sampled from a woman aged 18-30 years with acute COVID-19.

Only one count was recorded for this clone. The chain is built from TRBV19 and TRBJ1-2; D is ambiguous. Trimming removed 3 bases from V and 4 bases from J, with 12 bases in between. CDR3 length: 14 amino acids. Per germline, CDR1 LNHDA and CDR2 SQIVND (reference sequence). The CDR3 DNA follows: TGTGCCAGTAGTATGATCGGGTCGACCTATGGCTACACCTTC. Protein sequence: CASSMIGSTYGYTF.

The chain uses TRBV3-1 (or the pseudogene TRBV3-2) and TRBJ2-5, with 9 positions matching TRBD2. Per germline, CDR1 LGHDT and CDR2 YNNKEL (reference sequence). V lost 0 bases, J lost 2 bases, and 10 bases stayed unmatched. CDR3 length: 18 residues. The DNA of the CDR3 is TGTGCCAGCAGCCAAGAACGGGCGGGAGGGAGGCTACAAGAGACCCAGTACTTC. Its translation is CASSQERAGGRLQETQYF.

The rearrangement links TRBV7-6 to TRBJ2-1; tentatively, D is TRBD2 (6 bases). This CDR3 spans 14 amino acids. CDR1 is SGHVS, CDR2 FNYEAQ, per germline. V dropped 0 bases and J dropped 8 bases, with 11 bases sitting between them. Here the CDR3 DNA reads TGTGCCAGCAGCTTAGCCGTGGAGGGATATGAGCAGTTCTTC. It is translated as CASSLAVEGYEQFF.

A word on this clone: Distinct nucleotide sequences in the sample also encode this CDR3. This chain uses TRBV6-5 with TRBJ1-3; D perhaps matches TRBD1 (5 bases). CDR1 and CDR2 from the germline V gene are MNHEY and SVGAGI. The CDR3 length is 13 residues. V gave up 8 bases and J gave up 0 bases, with 8 bases separating them. Here the CDR3 DNA reads TGTGCCAGCGGGGGGGGCTCTGGAAACACCATATATTTT. Its translation: CASGGGSGNTIYF.

The genes are TRBV28 and TRBJ2-7, with a possible D match to TRBD2 (5 bases). This CDR3 contains 15 residues. V was cut by 6 bases and J by 2 bases, with 17 bases left in between. CDR1 and CDR2 (germline): MDHEN, SYDVKM. CDR3 in amino acids: CASRRVAGATYEQYF. CDR3 nucleotides: TGTGCCAGCAGGAGGGTGGCAGGTGCTACCTACGAGCAGTACTTC. The full variable domain, completed using reference TRBV28 and TRBJ2-7, is DVKVTQSSRYLVKRTGEKVFLECVQDMDHENMFWYRQDPGLGLRLIYFSYDVKMKEKGDIPEGYSVSREKKERFSLILESASTNQTSMYLCASRRVAGATYEQYFGPGTRLTVT.

The chain joins TRBV30 to TRBJ1-1; D ambiguous. Per germline, CDR1 GTSNPN and CDR2 SVGIG (reference sequence). Trimming removed 5 bases at V and 4 bases at J, with 8 bases between. The CDR3 totals 11 residues. CDR3: CAWAMSTEAFF. CDR3 coding DNA: TGTGCCTGGGCGATGAGCACTGAAGCTTTCTTT.

The chain recombines TRBV27 with TRBJ2-1, with 10 bases matching TRBD2. Trimming removed 4 bases from V and 6 bases from J; junction bases left unmatched: 9. The CDR3 covers 16 residues. CDR1 is MNHEY and CDR2 is SMNVEV in the germline V gene (reference sequence). CDR3 sequence reads: CASSSTTSGYLNEQFF. CDR3 sequence (DNA): TGTGCCAGCAGTTCAACGACTAGCGGGTATCTCAATGAGCAGTTCTTC.

The chain is built from TRBV24-1 and TRBJ2-3; weak D call: TRBD2 (5 bases). V lost 2 bases and J 2 bases, leaving 13 bases between the germline ends. Germline V gene data show CDR1 as KGHDR and CDR2 as SFDVKD. The CDR3 spans 16 residues. The CDR3 reads CATSDSFSEHTDTQYF. For the CDR3, the DNA is TGTGCCACCAGTGATTCCTTTAGCGAGCACACAGATACGCAGTATTTT.

The V gene is TRBV19, the J gene TRBJ2-1; D is possibly TRBD2 (5 bases). The CDR3 is made up of 15 amino acids. Deletions cut 3 bases from V and 7 bases from J, with 16 bases between. Germline V gene data show CDR1 as LNHDA and CDR2 as SQIVND (reference sequence). The DNA of the CDR3 is TGTGCCAGTAGTATTTTCACGGCGGGCGCAAATGAGCAGTTCTTC. It yields the protein CASSIFTAGANEQFF.

Comments on this clone: Germline is not matched at one junction end, which may reflect a read error. The chain is built from TRBV6-1 and TRBJ1-1; D uncertain. The CDR3 sequence is 10 residues long. Germline CDR1 reads MNHNS; CDR2 reads SASEGT. In DNA form, the CDR3 reads TGTGCCAGCAGTGAGCGTCGCCGCAACTTT. Protein: CASSERRRNF.

The chain joins TRBV28 to TRBJ1-2; 7 bases map to TRBD1. Per germline, CDR1 MDHEN and CDR2 SYDVKM. The trim removed 6 bases at V and 4 bases at J, leaving 2 bases unmatched. The CDR3 has 12 amino acids. As DNA, the CDR3 is TGTGCCAGCAGGGGACAGCCCTATGGCTACACCTTC. Its translation: CASRGQPYGYTF.

This chain connects TRBV5-1 to TRBJ1-6; perhaps TRBD1 as D (5 bases). Germline CDR1 SGHRS, CDR2 YFSETQ. Trimming removed 0 bases from V and 8 bases from J, with 9 bases in between. The CDR3 is 14 amino acids. The CDR3: CASSLAGNDSPLHF. For the CDR3, the DNA is TGCGCCAGCAGCTTGGCAGGGAACGATTCACCCCTCCACTTT.

The V gene is TRBV12-3 or TRBV12-4, the J gene TRBJ1-1; D remains unclear. The V end was cut by 5 bases, the J end by 4 bases, with 11 bases between. This CDR3 contains 13 residues. Here the CDR3 reads CASSLRRSTEAFF. CDR3 DNA sequence: TGTGCCAGCAGTCTTCGGAGGAGCACTGAAGCTTTCTTT.

The V gene is TRBV10-3, the J gene TRBJ1-1; a weak D match, TRBD1 (5 bases). The V gene lost 6 bases and the J gene lost 1 base, with 12 bases spanning the gap. This CDR3 spans 14 amino acids. CDR1 is ENHRY and CDR2 is SYGVKD in the germline V gene. The DNA of the CDR3 is TGTGCCATCAGCCCGGACACCGGGAACACTGAAGCTTTCTTT. It yields the protein CAISPDTGNTEAFF.

The chain employs TRBV7-2 and TRBJ1-3; a possible D gene is TRBD1 (6 bases). Germline lookup yields CDR1 SGHTA and CDR2 FQGNSA. The CDR3 loop spans 15 amino acids. V was shortened by 6 bases and J by 3 bases, with 15 bases between the two germline ends. The DNA for the CDR3 is TGTGCCAGCAGACGTCTGGGGGCAAGTGGAAACACCATATATTTT. Translated, it gives CASRRLGASGNTIYF.

This clone was seen a few times. The chain joins TRBV7-3 to TRBJ2-2; 10 bases match TRBD2. The germline CDR1 and CDR2 sequences are SGHTA and FQGTGA. J lost 5 bases, V lost 4 bases, and 7 bases had no gene match. The CDR3 has 16 residues. CDR3 region: CASSYTSGMTTGELFF. CDR3 nucleotides: TGTGCCAGCAGCTATACTAGCGGGATGACTACCGGGGAGCTGTTTTTT.

The gene calls are TRBV5-1 and TRBJ2-1; 12 positions agree with TRBD2. CDR1 is SGHRS and CDR2 is YFSETQ in the germline V gene. The J segment lost 5 bases and the V segment lost 5 bases, leaving 5 bases of the junction unmatched. The CDR3 loop spans 15 amino acids. CDR3 sequence (DNA): TGCGCCAGCAGTCAGGGACTAGCGGGCAACAATGAGCAGTTCTTC. As protein: CASSQGLAGNNEQFF. Supplemented by reference TRBV5-1 and TRBJ2-1, the full variable domain reads KAGVTQTPRYLIKTRGQQVTLSCSPISGHRSVSWYQQTPGQGLQFLFEYFSETQRNKGNFPGRFSGRQFSNSRSEMNVSTLELGDSALYLCASSQGLAGNNEQFFGPGTRLTVL.

The genes are TRBV19 and TRBJ1-5, with TRBD1 matching 7 bases. J was trimmed by 3 bases and V by 7 bases; bases with no gene match: 9. This CDR3 comprises 15 residues. Germline loops: CDR1 LNHDA, CDR2 SQIVND (reference sequence). The CDR3 protein is CASTLDRADNQPQHF. CDR3 nucleotide sequence: TGTGCCAGTACCCTAGACAGGGCAGACAATCAGCCCCAGCATTTT.

This CDR3 reads CSVGGQPWEGTQYF. CDR3 in DNA: TGCAGCGTTGGCGGCCAACCCTGGGAGGGTACGCAGTATTTT. The chain joins TRBV29-1 to TRBJ2-3; 7 bases line up with TRBD2. J lost 8 bases, V lost 4 bases, and 12 bases had no gene match. Looked up from germline, CDR1 is SQVTM and CDR2 is ANQGSEA. The CDR3 is 14 amino acids.

The CDR3 protein is CASSSGGGFGSPLHF. The DNA of the CDR3 is TGTGCCAGCAGTTCCGGGGGTGGGTTCGGCTCACCCCTCCACTTT. This chain uses TRBV7-2 with TRBJ1-6; D may be TRBD1 (5 bases). Germline loops: CDR1 SGHTA, CDR2 FQGNSA. Trimming shortened V by 6 bases and J by 10 bases, and 19 bases separated the two germline ends. The CDR3 length is 15 residues.

The chain uses TRBV10-2 and TRBJ1-2, with no clear D. V was clipped by 8 bases and J by 8 bases, with 12 bases between them. Germline CDR1 reads WSHSY; CDR2 reads SAAADI. The CDR3 spans 11 residues. The CDR3 DNA sequence: TGCGCCAGCGGGCCGGAATACGGCTACACCTTC. This sequence encodes CASGPEYGYTF.

The rearrangement joins TRBV19 to TRBJ2-7; D is unresolved. V lost 0 bases and J lost 2, with 11 bases in between. The V gene's germline CDR1 is LNHDA and CDR2 SQIVND (reference sequence). The CDR3 is 15 amino acids. The chain's CDR3 is CASSIDRFEAYEQYF. The CDR3 DNA reads TGTGCCAGTAGTATAGATCGGTTCGAAGCCTACGAGCAGTACTTC.

This sequence joins TRBV28 and TRBJ2-2; 7 nucleotides line up with TRBD2. Trimming removed 1 base from V and 1 base from J; junction bases left unmatched: 3. Germline V gene sequence: CDR1 MDHEN, CDR2 SYDVKM. The CDR3 contains 16 residues. This chain's CDR3 is CASSLSPSGNTGELFF. CDR3 sequence (DNA): TGTGCCAGCAGTTTATCGCCTAGCGGGAACACCGGGGAGCTGTTTTTT.

V gene TRBV29-1 combines with J gene TRBJ2-5; TRBD1 matches 8 bases. V lost 5 bases and J lost 5; bases outside the gene matches: 7. The V gene's germline CDR1 is SQVTM and CDR2 ANQGSEA. This CDR3 is built from 13 residues. In DNA form, the CDR3 reads TGCAGCGTTTCTGGACAGGGAATGGAGACCCAGTACTTC. This sequence encodes CSVSGQGMETQYF.

The chain joins TRBV21-1 to TRBJ2-2; no DNA check was done on the table's D call, TRBD2. TRBV21-1 is deemed a pseudogene. The CDR3 is 15 residues long. The CDR3 spells CASTTTSGRAGELFF. The CDR3 nucleotides read TGTGCCAGCACGACTACTAGCGGGAGAGCCGGGGAGCTGTTTTTT.